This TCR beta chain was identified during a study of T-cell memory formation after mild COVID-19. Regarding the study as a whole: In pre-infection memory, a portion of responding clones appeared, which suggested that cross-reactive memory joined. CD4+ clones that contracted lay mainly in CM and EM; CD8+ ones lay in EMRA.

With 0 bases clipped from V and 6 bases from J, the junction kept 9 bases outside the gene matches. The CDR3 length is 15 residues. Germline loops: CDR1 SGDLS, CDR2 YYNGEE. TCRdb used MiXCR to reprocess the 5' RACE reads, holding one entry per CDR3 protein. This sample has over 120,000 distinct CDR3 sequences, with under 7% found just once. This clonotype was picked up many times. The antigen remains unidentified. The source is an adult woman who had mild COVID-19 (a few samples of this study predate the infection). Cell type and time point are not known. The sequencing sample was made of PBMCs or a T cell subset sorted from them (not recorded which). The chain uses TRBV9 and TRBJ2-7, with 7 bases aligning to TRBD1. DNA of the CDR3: TGTGCCAGCAGCGTAGACCCGGTCAGGGGGAGCGAGCAGTACTTC. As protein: CASSVDPVRGSEQYF.